This T cell receptor beta chain appears in the sequencing data of a study of early T cells in non-severe SARS-CoV-2 infection. For the study at large: Sequencing input comprised bulk RNA from unsorted whole blood; chain pairing was not available.

The CDR3 runs 13 residues. Trimming at V came to 1 base and at J to 7 bases, leaving 2 bases not matched to a gene. Germline assignment: CDR1 SQVTM and CDR2 ANQGSEA. TCRdb itself ran the 5' RACE reads through MiXCR, one entry per CDR3 protein. Here the sample spans some 60,000 distinct CDR3 sequences, around an eighth being singletons. This clonotype was sampled from an adult who was a healthcare worker with PCR-confirmed SARS-CoV-2 infection or an uninfected control (not recorded which). V and J are TRBV29-1 and TRBJ1-3, with 9 bases lining up with TRBD1. Sequences were derived from whole blood, sampled at baseline. Here the CDR3 reads CSVEGQGVNTIYF. As DNA, the CDR3 is TGCAGCGTTGAAGGACAGGGGGTGAACACCATATATTTT.